This T cell receptor delta chain emerged from a study of gamma-delta T cells after stem cell transplantation. On this clone: A far larger clone is one base from this, pointing to a likely read error.

V lost 0 bases to trimming and J lost 3 bases; unmatched junction nucleotides: 22. The V gene's germline CDR1 is GEAIGNYY and CDR2 EKD. This CDR3 contains 23 residues. TCRdb repeated clone calling on the RT-PCR reads with CATT. Here the sample spans roughly 6,500 delta-chain clones, roughly 25% being singletons. This TCR was sampled from a human donor. It is not recorded whose cells these are; they may come from a transplant donor. The chain employs TRDV2 and TRDJ3; 7 bases agree with TRDD3. Sequencing used gamma-delta T cells. For the CDR3, the DNA is TGTGCCTGTGACACCGTTAATCGTGTTGGGGGAGACAGGAGTGGCTGGGACACCCGACAGATGTTTTTC. Residues: CACDTVNRVGGDRSGWDTRQMFF.